A selection of T cell receptor beta chains follows, all from one sample in a study of T cells expressing NK-cell markers. TCRdb reprocessed the 5' RACE reads; each CDR3 protein has one entry and no DNA is given. Listed are 250,000 to 300,000 distinct CDR3 sequences; approximately 0.42% falls within the top ten. What was sequenced was blood T cells: a sorted CD56 or NKG2C T cell subset, CD4+ or CD8+ T cells, or bulk PBMC T cells (not recorded which). These receptors originate from a man younger than 35 in good health. Each CDR3 is given with its conserved first and last residue.

v_call: TRBV9; j_call: TRBJ2-1; cdr3_aa: CASSVGGREGGEQFF
v_call: TRBV20-1; j_call: TRBJ2-3; cdr3_aa: CSARSASSGTDTQYF
v_call: TRBV18; j_call: TRBJ2-1; cdr3_aa: CASSPPSLGPNEQFF
v_call: TRBV12-3/TRBV12-4; j_call: TRBJ2-1; cdr3_aa: CASGGQGMTSGRYNEQFF
v_call: TRBV12-3/TRBV12-4; j_call: TRBJ1-1; cdr3_aa: CASSLEEPSEAFF
v_call: TRBV24-1; j_call: TRBJ2-1; cdr3_aa: CATSDPGTSGWNEQFF
v_call: TRBV6-5; j_call: TRBJ2-5; cdr3_aa: CASSYSRWQDETQYF
v_call: TRBV29-1; j_call: TRBJ2-3; cdr3_aa: CSATILAGGKADTQYF
v_call: TRBV30; j_call: TRBJ1-5; cdr3_aa: CAWSFGRSNQPQHF
v_call: TRBV10-3; j_call: TRBJ2-1; cdr3_aa: CAISGGTSGTIAKFF
v_call: TRBV11-2; j_call: TRBJ2-5; cdr3_aa: CASSLAFGYQETQYF
v_call: TRBV3-1; j_call: TRBJ1-3; cdr3_aa: CASSQVDRAFGNTIYF
v_call: TRBV14; j_call: TRBJ1-3; cdr3_aa: CASSPATGSNTIYF
v_call: TRBV7-9; j_call: TRBJ2-1; cdr3_aa: CASSLRRENEQFF
v_call: TRBV15; j_call: TRBJ2-2; cdr3_aa: CATSREFTGELFF
v_call: TRBV20-1; j_call: TRBJ2-2; cdr3_aa: CSAKLAGPRTGELFF
v_call: TRBV20-1; j_call: TRBJ2-5; cdr3_aa: CSAATTQGYQETQYF
v_call: TRBV3-1; j_call: TRBJ2-1; cdr3_aa: CASSRGGLGLAGYNEQFF
v_call: TRBV12-3/TRBV12-4; j_call: TRBJ2-5; cdr3_aa: CASRRAGQETQYF
v_call: TRBV30; j_call: TRBJ1-5; cdr3_aa: CAWSSSALGLSNQPQHF
v_call: TRBV3-1; j_call: TRBJ1-3; cdr3_aa: CASSQGGGTGNTIYF
v_call: TRBV7-9; j_call: TRBJ2-3; cdr3_aa: CASRITGASTDTQYF